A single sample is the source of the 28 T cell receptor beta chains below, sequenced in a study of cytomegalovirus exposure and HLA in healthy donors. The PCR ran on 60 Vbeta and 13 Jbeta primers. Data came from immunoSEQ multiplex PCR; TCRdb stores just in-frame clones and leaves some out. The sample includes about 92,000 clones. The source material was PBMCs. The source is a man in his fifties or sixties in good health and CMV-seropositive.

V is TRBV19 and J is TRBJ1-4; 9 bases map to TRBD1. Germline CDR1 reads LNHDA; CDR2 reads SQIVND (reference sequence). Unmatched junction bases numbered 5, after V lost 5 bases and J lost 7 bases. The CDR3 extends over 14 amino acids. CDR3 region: CASSRDRVGEKLFF. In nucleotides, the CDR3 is TGTGCCAGTAGTCGGGACAGGGTCGGTGAAAAACTGTTTTTT.

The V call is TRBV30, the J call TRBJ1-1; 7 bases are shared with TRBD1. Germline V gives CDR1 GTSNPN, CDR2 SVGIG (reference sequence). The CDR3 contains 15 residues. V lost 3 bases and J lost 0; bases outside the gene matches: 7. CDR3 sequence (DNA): TGTGCCTGGAGCCTGGGACAGCAAATGAACACTGAAGCTTTCTTT. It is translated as CAWSLGQQMNTEAFF.

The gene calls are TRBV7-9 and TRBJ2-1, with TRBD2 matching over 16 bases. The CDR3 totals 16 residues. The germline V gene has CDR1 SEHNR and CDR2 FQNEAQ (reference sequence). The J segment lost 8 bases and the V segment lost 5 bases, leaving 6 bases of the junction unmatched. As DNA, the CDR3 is TGTGCCAGCAGCCTGGGACTAGCGGGAGGGCCCCATGAGCAGTTCTTC. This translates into CASSLGLAGGPHEQFF.

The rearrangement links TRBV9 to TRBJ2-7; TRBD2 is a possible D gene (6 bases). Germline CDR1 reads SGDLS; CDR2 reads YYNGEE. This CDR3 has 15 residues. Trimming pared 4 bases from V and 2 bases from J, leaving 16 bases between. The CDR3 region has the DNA TGTGCCAGCAGCCCGCGGGGAAGCGTAACCTACGAGCAGTACTTC. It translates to CASSPRGSVTYEQYF.

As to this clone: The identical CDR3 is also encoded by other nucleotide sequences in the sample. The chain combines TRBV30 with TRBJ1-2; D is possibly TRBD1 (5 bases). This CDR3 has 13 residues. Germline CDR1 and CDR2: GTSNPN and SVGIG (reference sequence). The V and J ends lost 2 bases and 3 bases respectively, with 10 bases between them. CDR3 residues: CAWSYRGDYGYTF. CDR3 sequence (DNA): TGTGCCTGGAGTTACCGGGGGGACTATGGCTACACCTTC.

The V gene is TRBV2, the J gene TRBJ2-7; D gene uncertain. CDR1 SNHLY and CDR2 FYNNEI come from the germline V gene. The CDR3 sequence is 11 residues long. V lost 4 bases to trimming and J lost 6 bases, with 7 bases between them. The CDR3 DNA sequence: TGTGCCAGCAGTGTCGGAGTCGAGCAGTACTTC. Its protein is CASSVGVEQYF.

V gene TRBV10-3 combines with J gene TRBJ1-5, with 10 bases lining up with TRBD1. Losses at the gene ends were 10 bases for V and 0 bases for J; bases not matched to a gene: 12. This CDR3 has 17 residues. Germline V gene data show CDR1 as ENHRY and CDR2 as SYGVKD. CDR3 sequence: CATQTGGTVDSNQPQHF. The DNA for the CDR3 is TGTGCCACCCAGACAGGGGGCACTGTGGATAGCAATCAGCCCCAGCATTTT.

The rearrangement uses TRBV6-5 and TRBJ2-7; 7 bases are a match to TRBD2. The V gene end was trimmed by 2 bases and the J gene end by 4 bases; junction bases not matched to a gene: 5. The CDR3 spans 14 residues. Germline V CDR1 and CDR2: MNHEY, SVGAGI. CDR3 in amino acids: CASSYGGAGYEQYF. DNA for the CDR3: TGTGCCAGCAGTTACGGGGGAGCGGGATACGAGCAGTACTTC.

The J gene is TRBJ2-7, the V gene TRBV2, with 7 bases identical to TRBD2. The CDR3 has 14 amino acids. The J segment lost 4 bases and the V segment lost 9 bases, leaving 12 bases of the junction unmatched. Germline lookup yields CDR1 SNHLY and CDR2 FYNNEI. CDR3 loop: CASTTTSGKYEQYF. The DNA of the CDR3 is TGTGCCAGTACTACTACCAGCGGGAAGTACGAGCAGTACTTC. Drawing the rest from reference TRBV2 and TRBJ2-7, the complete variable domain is EPEVTQTPSHQVTQMGQEVILRCVPISNHLYFYWYRQILGQKVEFLVSFYNNEISEKSEIFDDQFSVERPDGSNFTLKIRSTKLEDSAMYFCASTTTSGKYEQYFGPGTRLTVT.

The CDR3 sequence is CAWSGGTLAGGEQFF. CDR3 in DNA: TGTGCCTGGAGCGGAGGGACCTTAGCGGGAGGTGAGCAGTTCTTC. This sequence joins TRBV30 and TRBJ2-1; 10 bases are shared with TRBD2. Per germline, CDR1 GTSNPN and CDR2 SVGIG (reference sequence). The CDR3 spans 15 residues. V was pared by 3 bases and J by 9 bases, with 11 bases of the junction left unmatched.

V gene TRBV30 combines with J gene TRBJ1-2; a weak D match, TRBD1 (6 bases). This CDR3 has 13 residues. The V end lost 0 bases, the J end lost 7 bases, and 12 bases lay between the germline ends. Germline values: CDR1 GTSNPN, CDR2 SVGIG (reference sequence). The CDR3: CAWSVEQGLGYTF. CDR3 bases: TGTGCCTGGAGTGTGGAACAGGGCCTTGGCTACACCTTC. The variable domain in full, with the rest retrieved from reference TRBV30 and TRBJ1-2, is SQTIHQWPATLVQPVGSPLSLECTVEGTSNPNLYWYRQAAGRGLQLLFYSVGIGQISSEVPQNLSASRPQDRQFILSSKKLLLSDSGFYLCAWSVEQGLGYTFGSGTRLTVV.

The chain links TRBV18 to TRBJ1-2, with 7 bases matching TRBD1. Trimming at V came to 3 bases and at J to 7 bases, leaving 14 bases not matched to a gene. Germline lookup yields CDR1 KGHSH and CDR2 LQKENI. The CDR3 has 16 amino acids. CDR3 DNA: TGTGCCAGCTCACCGAGCGTGGACAGGTCAAGAGGTGGCTACACCTTC. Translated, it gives CASSPSVDRSRGGYTF.

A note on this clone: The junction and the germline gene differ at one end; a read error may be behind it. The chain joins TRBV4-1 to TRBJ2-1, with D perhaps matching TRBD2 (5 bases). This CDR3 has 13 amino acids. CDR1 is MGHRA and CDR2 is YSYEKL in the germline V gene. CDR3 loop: CASSQVVQAGGLF. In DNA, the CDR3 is TGCGCCAGCAGCCAAGTGGTCCAGGCCGGAGGACTCTTC.

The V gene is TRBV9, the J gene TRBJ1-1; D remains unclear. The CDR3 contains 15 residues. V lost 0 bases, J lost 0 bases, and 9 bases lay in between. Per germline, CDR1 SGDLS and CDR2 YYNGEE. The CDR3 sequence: CASSVGGRMNTEAFF. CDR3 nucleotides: TGTGCCAGCAGCGTAGGAGGGAGAATGAACACTGAAGCTTTCTTT.

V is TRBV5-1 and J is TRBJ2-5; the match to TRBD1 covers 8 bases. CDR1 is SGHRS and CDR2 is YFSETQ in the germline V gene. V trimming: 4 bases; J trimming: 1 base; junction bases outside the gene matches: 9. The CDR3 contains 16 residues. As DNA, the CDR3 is TGCGCCAGCAGCGCGGGTCAGGGGGCCTTCCAAGAGACCCAGTACTTC. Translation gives CASSAGQGAFQETQYF.

DNA of the CDR3: TGCGCCAGCAGCTTGATTAATCTGAGCGATTTAAGGACTGAAGCTTTCTTT. Protein sequence: CASSLINLSDLRTEAFF. The chain carries TRBV5-1 and TRBJ1-1; D gene unclear. Germline lookup yields CDR1 SGHRS and CDR2 YFSETQ. Trimming cost V 1 base and J 5 bases, with 21 bases left between them. The CDR3 totals 17 residues.

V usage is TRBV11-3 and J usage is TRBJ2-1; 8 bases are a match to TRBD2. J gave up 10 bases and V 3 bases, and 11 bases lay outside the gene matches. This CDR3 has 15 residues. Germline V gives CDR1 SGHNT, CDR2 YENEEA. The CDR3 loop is CASSLPGTRGGEQFF. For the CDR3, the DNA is TGTGCCAGCAGCTTGCCTGGGACTAGGGGAGGCGAGCAGTTCTTC.

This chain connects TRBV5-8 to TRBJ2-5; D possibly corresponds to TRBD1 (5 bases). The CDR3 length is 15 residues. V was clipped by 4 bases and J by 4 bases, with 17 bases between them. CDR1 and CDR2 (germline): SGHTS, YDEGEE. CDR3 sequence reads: CASSPDINPGETQYF. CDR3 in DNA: TGTGCCAGCAGCCCGGACATAAATCCGGGAGAGACCCAGTACTTC.

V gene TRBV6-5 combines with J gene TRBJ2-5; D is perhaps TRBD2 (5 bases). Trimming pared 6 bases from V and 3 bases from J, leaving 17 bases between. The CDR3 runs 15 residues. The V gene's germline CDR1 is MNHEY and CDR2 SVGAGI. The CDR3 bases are TGTGCCAGCAGCCCTACTAGAAACGATAAAGAGACCCAGTACTTC. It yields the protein CASSPTRNDKETQYF.

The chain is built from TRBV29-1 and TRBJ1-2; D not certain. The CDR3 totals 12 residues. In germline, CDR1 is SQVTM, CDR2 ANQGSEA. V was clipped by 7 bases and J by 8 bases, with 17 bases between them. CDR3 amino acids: CSASLSGYGYTF. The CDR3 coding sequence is TGCAGCGCGTCCCTTTCGGGGTACGGCTACACCTTC.

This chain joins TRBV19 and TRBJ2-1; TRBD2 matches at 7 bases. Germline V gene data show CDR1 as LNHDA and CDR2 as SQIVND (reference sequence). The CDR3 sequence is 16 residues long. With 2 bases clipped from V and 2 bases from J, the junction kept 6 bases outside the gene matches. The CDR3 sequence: CASSIQAGPPYNEQFF. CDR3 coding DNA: TGTGCCAGTAGTATACAAGCGGGACCCCCCTACAATGAGCAGTTCTTC.

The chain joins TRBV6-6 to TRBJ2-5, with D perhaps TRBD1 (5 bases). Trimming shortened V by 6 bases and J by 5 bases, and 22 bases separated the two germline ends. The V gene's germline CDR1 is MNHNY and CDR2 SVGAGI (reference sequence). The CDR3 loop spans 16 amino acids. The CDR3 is CASSSYLDDRRETQYF. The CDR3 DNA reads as TGTGCCAGCAGCAGTTACTTAGATGACAGAAGGGAGACCCAGTACTTC.

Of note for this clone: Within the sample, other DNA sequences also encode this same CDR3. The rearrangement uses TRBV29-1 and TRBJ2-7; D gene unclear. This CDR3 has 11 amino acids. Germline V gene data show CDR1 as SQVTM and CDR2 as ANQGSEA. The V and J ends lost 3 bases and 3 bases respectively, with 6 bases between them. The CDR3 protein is CSVEGSYEQYF. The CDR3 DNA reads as TGCAGCGTTGAGGGCAGCTACGAGCAGTACTTC.

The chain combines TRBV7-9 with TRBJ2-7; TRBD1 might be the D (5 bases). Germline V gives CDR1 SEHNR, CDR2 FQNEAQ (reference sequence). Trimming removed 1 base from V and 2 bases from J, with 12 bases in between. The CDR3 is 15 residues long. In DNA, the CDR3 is TGTGCCAGCAGCTTAGGTCAGGGCAGCACCTACGAGCAGTACTTC. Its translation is CASSLGQGSTYEQYF.

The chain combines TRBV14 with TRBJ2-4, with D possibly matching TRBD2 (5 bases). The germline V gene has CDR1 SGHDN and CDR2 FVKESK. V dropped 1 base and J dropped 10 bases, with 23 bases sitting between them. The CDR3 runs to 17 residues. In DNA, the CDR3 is TGTGCCAGCAGCCAAGGCTTCGGCGACACTCGCCCGGGGATTCAGTACTTC. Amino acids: CASSQGFGDTRPGIQYF.

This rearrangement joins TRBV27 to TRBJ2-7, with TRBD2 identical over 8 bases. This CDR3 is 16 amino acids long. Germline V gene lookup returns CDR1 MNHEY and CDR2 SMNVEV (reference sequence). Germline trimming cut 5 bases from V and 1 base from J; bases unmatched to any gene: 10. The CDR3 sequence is CASSPYRAGDSYEQYF. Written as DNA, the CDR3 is TGTGCCAGCAGTCCATACCGAGCGGGAGATTCCTACGAGCAGTACTTC.

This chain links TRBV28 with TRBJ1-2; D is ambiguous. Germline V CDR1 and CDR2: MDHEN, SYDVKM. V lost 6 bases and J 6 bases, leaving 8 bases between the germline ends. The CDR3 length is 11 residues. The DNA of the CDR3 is TGTGCCAGCAGCAGTTTCGATGGCTACACCTTC. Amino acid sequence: CASSSFDGYTF.

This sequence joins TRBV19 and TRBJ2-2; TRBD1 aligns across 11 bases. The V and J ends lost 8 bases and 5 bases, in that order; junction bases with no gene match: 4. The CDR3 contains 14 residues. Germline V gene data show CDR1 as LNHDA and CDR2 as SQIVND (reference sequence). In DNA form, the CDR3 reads TGTGCCAGTCGCCGGGACAGGGGGACCGGGGAGCTGTTTTTT. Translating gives CASRRDRGTGELFF.